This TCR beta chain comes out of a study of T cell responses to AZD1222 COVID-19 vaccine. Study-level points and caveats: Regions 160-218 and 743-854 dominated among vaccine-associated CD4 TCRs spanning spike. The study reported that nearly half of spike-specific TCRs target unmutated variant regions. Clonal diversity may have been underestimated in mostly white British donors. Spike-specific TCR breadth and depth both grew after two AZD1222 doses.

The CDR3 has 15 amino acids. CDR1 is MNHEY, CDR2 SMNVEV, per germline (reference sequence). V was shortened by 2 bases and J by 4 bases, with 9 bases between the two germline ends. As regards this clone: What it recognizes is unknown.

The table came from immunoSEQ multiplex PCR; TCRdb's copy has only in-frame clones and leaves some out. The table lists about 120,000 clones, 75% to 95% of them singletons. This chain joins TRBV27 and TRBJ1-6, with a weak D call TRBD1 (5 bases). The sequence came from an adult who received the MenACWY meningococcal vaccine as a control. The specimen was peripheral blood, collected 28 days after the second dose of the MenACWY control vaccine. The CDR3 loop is CASSLGTVYNSPLHF. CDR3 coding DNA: TGTGCCAGCAGTTTAGGGACGGTTTATAATTCACCCCTCCACTTT.